This T cell receptor (beta chain) was found in a study of blood T cell repertoires in COVID-19. V lost 2 bases and J 2 bases, leaving 10 bases between the germline ends. CDR1 is SGHRS and CDR2 is YFSETQ in the germline V gene. The CDR3 is 14 amino acids. As to this clone: This sample also contains other DNA sequences that code for the same CDR3.

Data came from immunoSEQ multiplex PCR; TCRdb stores just in-frame clones and leaves some out. The sample contains about 170,000 clones, about 80% of which appear only once. The sequencing input was peripheral blood. This clonotype was sampled from a woman older than 75 with acute or convalescent COVID-19. The chain links TRBV5-1 to TRBJ1-2, with D unclear. CDR3 DNA sequence: TGCGCCAGCAGCTTAGAGGGCCGCAACTATGGCTACACCTTC. Its protein is CASSLEGRNYGYTF.